This T cell receptor (beta chain) was retrieved from a study of molecular identifiers for immune sequencing clone quantification. Looking at the study overall: Four of five splits of RNA from about 19,000 or 110,000 naive CD8 cells were sequenced in replicates.

For bulk TCR libraries, previously described methods and listed TCR primers were used. TCRdb re-analysed the PCR reads in MiXCR, keeping a single row per CDR3 protein. The sample holds more than 450,000 distinct CDR3 sequences, about a fifth seen once. Naive CD8 sequencing libraries were generated from around 18,000 to 910,000 sorted cells, with 10%, 30% or 50% RNA as input. This clonotype was detected ten times or more. The TCR was taken from a human donor in good health. Some libraries in this study had Jurkat cell RNA spiked in. The specimen sequenced was naive CD8+ T cells from blood, with Jurkat cell RNA spiked in. Subset defined: FACS-sorted CD8+CD4-CCR7+CD45RA+ naive T cells.

DNA of the CDR3: TGCGCCAGCAGCTTGGCCGTGGGGGGCGGGAGCGTAAACGAGCAGTACTTC. Translating gives CASSLAVGGGSVNEQYF. The genes are TRBV5-1 and TRBJ2-7; TRBD2 might be the D (7 bases). This CDR3 has 17 amino acids. CDR1 and CDR2 (germline): SGHRS, YFSETQ. V was trimmed by 0 bases and J by 5 bases, leaving 21 bases between them.